The text below deals with one TCR beta chain. This clonotype was counted ten times or more. The target of this receptor is not known. No base qualities exist here, and no much larger clone lies one base off it. This sample is part of a study of prognosis after radiotherapy for stage I lung cancer (dated by TCRdb to the early 2020s). In the study overall: Roughly 20 stage I NSCLC patients were enrolled in Nanjing, China, between early 2018 and January 2019. Newly diagnosed primary stage I lung tumors were present in 12 to 15 patients, and oligometastatic NSCLC after surgical resection of the primary tumor was present in about five patients. All patients were considered medically inoperable, owing to comorbidities in about 13 and refusal of surgery in over 5. The cohort comprised 13 men and several women with a median age of 74.5 years, ranging from roughly 53 to 95 years. Squamous cell carcinoma histology was identified in over five patients, and adenocarcinoma histology was identified in fewer than 15 patients. Image-guided IMRT or VMAT was used to deliver SBRT in 3 to 5 fractions at a biologically effective dose of at least 100 Gy. In every patient, SBRT was given without any concurrent therapy. After SBRT, distant metastases developed in four of the 19 patients at a median of around 7 months, while the remaining 15 patients had no significant progression. Peripheral blood TCR beta repertoires were profiled in stage I NSCLC patients before and after stereotactic body radiotherapy, and the study then linked these repertoires to distant failure. The study sequenced about 38 blood samples from some 20 patients, one before and one after SBRT per patient. Study-wide conclusions, independent of this receptor: None of the reported P values were adjusted for multiple comparisons. Post-SBRT Shannon entropy and its change from baseline were lower in patients who developed distant metastases; baseline Shannon entropy was not associated with metastases. A decrease in unique TCR clone counts was observed after SBRT (median approximately 9,800 before versus approximately 6,900 after; Wilcoxon paired P=0.011). The study was limited by its small cohort and short follow-up, and the findings require independent validation. No determination of tumor specificity was made for expanded TCR clones. TRBV and TRBJ usage frequencies reportedly varied with metastasis status, involving two V genes at baseline and 8 or 9 V and two J genes after SBRT.

All patients had node-negative disease on CT and PET/CT, and none had a history of other malignancies or prior chemotherapy or radiotherapy. At each of two time points, about 6 milliliters of peripheral venous blood were collected into EDTA tubes. Ficoll-Paque Plus density-gradient centrifugation was used to isolate PBMCs. Right after collection, samples were placed at -80 degrees C and kept there until analysis. Two rounds of multiplex PCR on genomic DNA were used to amplify the TCR beta CDR3 region. In the first PCR round, primers specific to each TRBV and TRBJ gene were used, and the primer sequences were filed in Chinese patent CN105087789A. Universal primers were used in the second PCR round. The Roche High Pure PCR Template Preparation Kit was used to extract genomic DNA from frozen PBMCs. The libraries underwent paired-end sequencing with 151 bp reads on an Illumina HiSeq 3000. The study's processing was this. CutAdapt was used to discard raw reads that did not contain the multiplex PCR primer sequences. PEAR was used to merge high-quality paired reads into contigs. By alignment to reference sequences, MiXCR assigned TRB V, D and J gene segments to each contig. CDR3 sequences were clustered by base quality and sequence similarity to remove sequencing errors. Diversity was measured as Shannon entropy normalized by the natural log of productive TCR sequence number. Clonality was defined as one minus Shannon entropy divided by the natural log of the number of unique clonotypes. Using the Youden index from ROC curves, the researchers picked the repertoire-metric cut-offs for progression-free survival, and all analyses were carried out in R 3.5.3. TCRdb applied fastp at Q25 and MiXCR to the public reads, then kept only in-frame beta chains. CDR3 protein sequences are deduplicated, and each keeps its most common genes and DNA. TCRdb, not the original authors, processed these V and J calls. This sample comprises 45,000 to 70,000 distinct CDR3 sequences, around 27% of them detected only once. The ten largest clones capture around 6.8% of the sample.

The germline V gene provides CDR1 ENHRY and CDR2 SYGVKD. Its CDR3 holds 15 amino acids, cysteine through phenylalanine. Of the read, only the CDR3 DNA is kept; its 45 bases are in frame from base 1. V and J are truncated by 3 bases and 3 bases respectively, leaving an intervening sequence of 14 bases. This clonotype was sampled from a donor aged 50 or older with non-small cell lung cancer. The starting material was PBMCs, obtained before or after stereotactic body radiation therapy (not recorded which). The chain is assembled from TRBV10-3 and TRBJ1-2, with TRBD1 tentatively as D gene (5 bases match). The sequenced DNA is TGTGCCATCAGTGATGCGGGGCGATCGGACTATGGCTACACCTTC. The resulting protein is CAISDAGRSDYGYTF.